This TCR beta chain was profiled in a study of immune evolution from preneoplasia to lung adenocarcinoma. Notes on the study in general: Top clone frequencies peaked in normal lung, apparently declining through invasive adenocarcinoma.

This CDR3 contains 14 residues. CDR1 and CDR2 from the germline V gene are SGHRS and YFSETQ. The V and J ends lost 1 base and 5 bases, in that order; junction bases with no gene match: 4. A single count supports this clone. Its target is not known. Only in-frame clones appear in the TCRdb table, and some are missing; sequencing was by immunoSEQ multiplex PCR. The sample includes approximately 5,000 clones, about 86% of them seen just once. The sample consisted of FFPE invasive lung adenocarcinoma tissue. The chain carries TRBV5-1 and TRBJ2-5; TRBD2 matches at 8 bases. The TCR sequence derives from a person between 50 and 69 years old with lung adenocarcinoma. For the CDR3, the DNA is TGCGCCAGCAGCTTGCGGGAGGGCCGCGAGACCCAGTACTTC. Translated, it gives CASSLREGRETQYF.